This TCR beta chain was profiled in a study of cytomegalovirus exposure and HLA in healthy donors. Amplification used 60 Vbeta primers and 13 Jbeta primers. Here immunoSEQ multiplex PCR was the method, and the copy in TCRdb shows in-frame clones only, minus some. The repertoire holds about 87,000 clones, with around 70% as singletons. Study findings and constraints: TCR beta V- and J-gene trimming, according to a later analysis, was linked to a missense DCLRE1C variant. With further analysis later on, most CMV-associated TCR beta chains appeared HLA-restricted. Follow-up analysis found HLA locus-dependent TCR association rates, highest for DRB1 and lowest for HLA-C. In the analysis, some V segments, TRBV6-2 and TRBV6-3 included, were excluded as indistinguishable.

To note about this clone: Its specificity is not known.

This CDR3 comprises 14 residues. V lost 5 bases, J lost 0 bases, and 11 bases lay in between. Germline-derived CDR1 and CDR2 are SGHVS and FNYEAQ. The sample taken for sequencing was PBMCs. The sequence was collected from a man between 25 and 39 years old in good health and CMV-seropositive. The chain is built from TRBV7-6 and TRBJ2-7; tentative D call: TRBD1 (6 bases). DNA for the CDR3: TGTGCCAGCAGCCCGGAGACAGGCTCCTACGAGCAGTACTTC. Protein sequence: CASSPETGSYEQYF.